These 26 T cell receptor beta chains share one sample of origin, sequenced in a study of blood T cell repertoires in COVID-19 (dated by TCRdb to about 2020). The library was generated by the immunoSEQ multiplex PCR assay. This immuneACCESS table, as held by TCRdb, lists in-frame sequences with V and J called but not all clones. Of the missing ones, under half trace to an unresolved V gene in checked studies; the others have no known cause. The sample table contains 55,000 to 80,000 clones; only one count was recorded for under 95% of them. The top ten clones comprise 1.6% of the sample. Input material: peripheral blood. The receptors stem from a human donor in a cohort sampled during active COVID-19.

This clone has a single count. The rearrangement uses TRBV18 and TRBJ2-1; 7 bases line up with TRBD2. The germline V gene encodes CDR1 KGHSH and CDR2 LQKENI. V was clipped by 0 bases and J by 4 bases; unmatched bases: 6. The CDR3 is 16 residues long. The CDR3: CASSPPGLPTYNEQFF. CDR3 bases: TGTGCCAGCTCACCACCGGGACTACCTACTTACAATGAGCAGTTCTTC.

The V and J genes are TRBV11-2 and TRBJ2-2, with D possibly matching TRBD1 (7 bases). Germline V lookup: CDR1 SGHAT, CDR2 FQNNGV. The CDR3 consists of 14 residues. The germline V and J ends were trimmed by 6 bases and 7 bases, with 15 bases remaining between them. CDR3 protein: CASRRPQGGGELFF. The CDR3 DNA sequence: TGTGCCAGCAGACGGCCCCAGGGGGGCGGGGAGCTGTTTTTT.

V usage is TRBV4-1 and J usage is TRBJ2-3, with TRBD2 matching 9 bases. Germline CDR1 is MGHRA and CDR2 is YSYEKL. The CDR3 is made up of 17 amino acids. Losses at the gene ends were 0 bases for V and 4 bases for J; bases not matched to a gene: 8. The CDR3, as DNA: TGCGCCAGCAGCCAAGAAGGTAGCGGGAGTTCAGCAGATACGCAGTATTTT. Translated: CASSQEGSGSSADTQYF.

The V call is TRBV20-1, the J call TRBJ2-7; no clear D. CDR1 is DFQATT, CDR2 SNEGSKA, per germline (reference sequence). Between the trimmed V and J ends, which lost 3 bases and 3 bases, there was a span of 3 bases. This CDR3 comprises 10 residues. In nucleotides, the CDR3 is TGCAGTGCTAGGTACTACGAGCAGTACTTC. Translated, it gives CSARYYEQYF.

The J gene is TRBJ2-7, the V gene TRBV4-1; 7 bases map to TRBD1. The germline V gene encodes CDR1 MGHRA and CDR2 YSYEKL. V lost 1 base, J lost 2 bases, and 8 bases stayed unmatched. The CDR3 is made up of 16 amino acids. The CDR3 DNA reads TGCGCCAGCAGCCAAGCTTCGACAGGGACAACCTACGAGCAGTACTTC. It codes for CASSQASTGTTYEQYF.

The rearrangement joins TRBV18 to TRBJ2-5; 10 bases match TRBD1. CDR1 KGHSH and CDR2 LQKENI come from the germline V gene. With V trimmed by 6 bases and J by 4 bases, 5 bases remained unmatched. The CDR3 covers 14 residues. Written as DNA, the CDR3 is TGTGCCAGCTCCATGAGGGACAGGGGAGAGACCCAGTACTTC. Amino acids: CASSMRDRGETQYF.

DNA of the CDR3: TGTGCCAGCAGAAACGGACTAGGCTACAATGAGCAGTTCTTC. This encodes CASRNGLGYNEQFF. The J gene is TRBJ2-1, the V gene TRBV28; 7 bases map to TRBD2. This CDR3 is built from 14 residues. Per the germline V gene, CDR1 is MDHEN and CDR2 is SYDVKM. Trimming took 6 bases from V and 3 from J; bases not matched to a gene: 5.

This rearrangement joins TRBV6-1 to TRBJ1-3; D gene ambiguous. The CDR3 extends over 14 amino acids. V shed 2 bases and J shed 4 bases, with 9 bases lying between them. Germline CDR1 and CDR2: MNHNS and SASEGT. The CDR3 is CASSEYPGGNTIYF. The CDR3 region has the DNA TGTGCCAGCAGTGAATACCCAGGAGGAAACACCATATATTTT.

This chain uses TRBV7-6 with TRBJ2-2, with a possible D match to TRBD2 (5 bases). Germline assignment: CDR1 SGHVS and CDR2 FNYEAQ. V was cut by 5 bases and J by 0 bases, with 10 bases left in between. CDR3 length: 15 residues. Here the CDR3 reads CASSGTGTNTGELFF. In DNA form, the CDR3 reads TGTGCCAGCAGCGGAACCGGGACGAACACCGGGGAGCTGTTTTTT.

V usage is TRBV4-3 and J usage is TRBJ2-1; D might be TRBD2 (6 bases). The ends were cut back, 0 bases at V and 4 bases at J, with 16 bases in the middle. This CDR3 region has 17 residues. Germline loops: CDR1 LGHNA, CDR2 YSLEER. The CDR3 loop reads CASSQDLGGPGYNEQFF. The CDR3 region has the DNA TGCGCCAGCAGCCAAGATCTAGGAGGGCCCGGTTACAATGAGCAGTTCTTC.

The J gene is TRBJ1-3, the V gene TRBV6-5, with TRBD1 matching 8 bases. Germline CDR1 MNHEY, CDR2 SVGAGI. The V gene end was trimmed by 5 bases and the J gene end by 6 bases; junction bases not matched to a gene: 3. The CDR3 contains 13 residues. CDR3 sequence (DNA): TGTGCCAGCAGTCAGGGGGCGGAAAACACCATATATTTT. It specifies CASSQGAENTIYF.

This chain connects TRBV6-5 to TRBJ2-1; 13 nucleotides match TRBD2. Germline V gives CDR1 MNHEY, CDR2 SVGAGI. The junction had 5 bases not matched to a gene; V was cut back by 6 bases and J by 12 bases. The CDR3 has 13 amino acids. The CDR3 protein is CASRLGLAGRQFF. In DNA, the CDR3 is TGTGCCAGCAGGCTGGGACTAGCGGGAAGGCAGTTCTTC.

This chain links TRBV6-6 with TRBJ2-1, with unresolved D. The CDR3 covers 14 residues. In germline, CDR1 is MNHNY, CDR2 SVGAGI (reference sequence). Deletions cut 4 bases from V and 10 bases from J, with 17 bases between. CDR3 bases: TGTGCCAGCAGTTCCCGTGCTGCGAGTTGGGAGCAGTTCTTC. Amino acids: CASSSRAASWEQFF.

This chain links TRBV6-6 with TRBJ2-7; D may be TRBD1 (5 bases). V lost 7 bases and J lost 2, with 15 bases in between. CDR3 length: 14 amino acids. The V gene's germline CDR1 is MNHNY and CDR2 SVGAGI (reference sequence). CDR3 protein: CASTMGQGTYEQYF. The CDR3 DNA sequence: TGTGCCAGCACAATGGGGCAGGGAACCTACGAGCAGTACTTC.

In this sample, this clone turned up once. The chain employs TRBV10-3 and TRBJ1-5, with D perhaps matching TRBD1 (5 bases). Trimming removed 3 bases at V and 0 bases at J, with 15 bases between. Germline values: CDR1 ENHRY, CDR2 SYGVKD. CDR3 size: 17 residues. CDR3 sequence (DNA): TGTGCCATCAGTGAATCGGCAGGGCTTTATAGCAATCAGCCCCAGCATTTT. Translated, it gives CAISESAGLYSNQPQHF.

The chain couples TRBV27 to TRBJ1-5; D uncertain. Germline V gene sequence: CDR1 MNHEY, CDR2 SMNVEV (reference sequence). CDR3 length equals 13 residues. V shed 6 bases and J shed 9 bases, with 15 bases lying between them. CDR3 DNA: TGTGCCAGCAGGGGAGGGCTCGTGGGGCCCCAGCATTTT. Amino acids: CASRGGLVGPQHF.

The V and J genes are TRBV9 and TRBJ2-3; 14 nucleotides line up with TRBD2. Germline-derived CDR1 and CDR2 are SGDLS and YYNGEE. V dropped 5 bases and J dropped 2; count of bases not matched to a gene: 4. The CDR3 consists of 16 residues. The CDR3 sequence is CASREGLAGATDTQYF. The CDR3 DNA follows: TGTGCCAGCAGAGAGGGACTAGCGGGAGCCACAGATACGCAGTATTTT.

V usage is TRBV9 and J usage is TRBJ1-3, with D hard to call. Germline values: CDR1 SGDLS, CDR2 YYNGEE. The CDR3 runs 15 residues. Trimming removed 5 bases at V and 0 bases at J, with 12 bases between. CDR3 coding DNA: TGTGCCAGCAGGCGCACAGTCTTCTCTGGAAACACCATATATTTT. It encodes CASRRTVFSGNTIYF.

The chain is built from TRBV7-2 and TRBJ2-3; TRBD2 might be the D (5 bases). Germline lookup yields CDR1 SGHTA and CDR2 FQGNSA. The length of the CDR3 is 13 residues. Trimming pared 1 base from V and 7 bases from J, leaving 9 bases between. The CDR3 DNA is TGTGCCAGCAGCTTAGGGATAGCGAATACGCAGTATTTT. Amino acid sequence: CASSLGIANTQYF. The whole variable domain, remainder taken from reference TRBV7-2 and TRBJ2-3, is GAGVSQSPSNKVTEKGKDVELRCDPISGHTALYWYRQSLGQGLEFLIYFQGNSAPDKSGLPSDRFSAERTGGSVSTLTIQRTQQEDSAVYLCASSLGIANTQYFGPGTRLTVL.

The chain links TRBV7-2 to TRBJ2-2, with a weak D call TRBD1 (5 bases). Germline-derived CDR1 and CDR2 are SGHTA and FQGNSA. The ends were cut back, 5 bases at V and 7 bases at J, with 14 bases in the middle. The CDR3 covers 14 residues. Here the CDR3 DNA reads TGTGCCAGCAGCCGTCGGCGGACAAACGGGGAGCTGTTTTTT. Translation gives CASSRRRTNGELFF.

The rearrangement uses TRBV19 and TRBJ2-1; D perhaps matches TRBD2 (6 bases). Germline CDR1 is LNHDA and CDR2 is SQIVND (reference sequence). Trimming took 3 bases from V and 5 from J, leaving 14 bases between them. The CDR3 covers 15 residues. The CDR3 protein is CASSMVRERDNEQFF. For the CDR3, the DNA is TGTGCCAGTAGTATGGTCAGGGAGCGGGACAATGAGCAGTTCTTC. The complete variable domain, with remaining parts taken from reference TRBV19 and TRBJ2-1, reads DGGITQSPKYLFRKEGQNVTLSCEQNLNHDAMYWYRQDPGQGLRLIYYSQIVNDFQKGDIAEGYSVSREKKESFPLTVTSAQKNPTAFYLCASSMVRERDNEQFFGPGTRLTVL.

The chain's CDR3 is CASSFGGRANTGELFF. In nucleotides, the CDR3 is TGTGCCAGCAGCTTCGGCGGGAGGGCGAACACCGGGGAGCTGTTTTTT. The chain employs TRBV11-3 and TRBJ2-2; 9 bases map to TRBD2. The CDR3 extends over 16 amino acids. J gave up 0 bases and V 3 bases, and 2 bases lay outside the gene matches. Germline values: CDR1 SGHNT, CDR2 YENEEA.

The rearrangement uses TRBV5-1 and TRBJ1-1; tentative D call: TRBD1 (5 bases). Trimming took off 0 bases at V and 3 bases at J, with 12 bases between the two ends. The CDR3 runs to 15 residues. CDR1 and CDR2 from the germline V gene are SGHRS and YFSETQ. The CDR3 sequence is CASSLVQGGYTEAFF. The CDR3 region has the DNA TGCGCCAGCAGCTTGGTCCAGGGAGGCTACACTGAAGCTTTCTTT.

The chain has TRBV10-3 and TRBJ2-1; 10 bases agree with TRBD2. This CDR3 spans 15 amino acids. Germline CDR1 ENHRY, CDR2 SYGVKD. With V trimmed by 5 bases and J by 7 bases, 8 bases remained unmatched. The CDR3 DNA reads TGTGCCATCAGTCGTAGGCTAGCGGGAGAAAATGAGCAGTTCTTC. Amino acid sequence: CAISRRLAGENEQFF.

The sample holds one count of this clone. The chain combines TRBV27 with TRBJ2-1, with TRBD2 matching 8 bases. The germline V gene encodes CDR1 MNHEY and CDR2 SMNVEV (reference sequence). The trim removed 5 bases at V and 0 bases at J, leaving 3 bases unmatched. This CDR3 is built from 15 residues. DNA of the CDR3: TGTGCCAGCAGTCGCGGGGGGACCTCCTACAATGAGCAGTTCTTC. It encodes CASSRGGTSYNEQFF.

The chain is built from TRBV28 and TRBJ2-7, with D unclear. The CDR3 is made up of 10 amino acids. V dropped 10 bases and J dropped 3 bases, with 7 bases sitting between them. In germline, CDR1 is MDHEN, CDR2 SYDVKM. CDR3 protein: CANEYYEQYF. CDR3 coding DNA: TGTGCCAACGAGTACTACGAGCAGTACTTC.